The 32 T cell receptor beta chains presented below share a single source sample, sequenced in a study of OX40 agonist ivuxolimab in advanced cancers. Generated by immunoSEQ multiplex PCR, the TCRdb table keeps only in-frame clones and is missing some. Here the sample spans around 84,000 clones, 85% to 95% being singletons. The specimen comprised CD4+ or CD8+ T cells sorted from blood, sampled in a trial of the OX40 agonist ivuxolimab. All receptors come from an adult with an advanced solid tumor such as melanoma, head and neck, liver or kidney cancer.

This CDR3 reads CASSYGVGDEGGYTF. CDR3 in DNA: TGTGCCAGCAGTTACGGGGTTGGGGATGAAGGAGGCTACACCTTC. This chain uses TRBV6-5 with TRBJ1-2; D is ambiguous. Germline CDR1 is MNHEY and CDR2 is SVGAGI. V lost 2 bases to trimming and J lost 8 bases, with 18 bases between them. CDR3 length: 15 amino acids.

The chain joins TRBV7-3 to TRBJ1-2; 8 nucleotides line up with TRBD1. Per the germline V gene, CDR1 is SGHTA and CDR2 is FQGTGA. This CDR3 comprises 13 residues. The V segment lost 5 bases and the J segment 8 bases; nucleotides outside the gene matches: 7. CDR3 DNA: TGTGCCAGCAGCCCCACAGGGACAGGAGGCTACACCTTC. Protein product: CASSPTGTGGYTF.

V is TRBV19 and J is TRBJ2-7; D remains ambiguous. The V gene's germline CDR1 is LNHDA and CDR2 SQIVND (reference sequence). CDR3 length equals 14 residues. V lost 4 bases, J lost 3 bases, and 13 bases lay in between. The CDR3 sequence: CASSSGIADYEQYF. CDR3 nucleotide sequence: TGTGCCAGTAGTAGTGGGATCGCCGACTACGAGCAGTACTTC.

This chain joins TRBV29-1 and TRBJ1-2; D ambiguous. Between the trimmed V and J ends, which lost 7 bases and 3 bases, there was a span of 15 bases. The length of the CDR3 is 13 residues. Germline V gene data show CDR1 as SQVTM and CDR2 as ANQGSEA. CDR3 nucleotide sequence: TGCAGCGGCCGACGGAAGGGTGACTATGGCTACACCTTC. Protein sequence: CSGRRKGDYGYTF.

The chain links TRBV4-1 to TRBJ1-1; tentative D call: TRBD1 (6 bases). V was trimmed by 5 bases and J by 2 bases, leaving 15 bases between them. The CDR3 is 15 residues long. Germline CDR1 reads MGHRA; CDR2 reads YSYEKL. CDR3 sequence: CASSSRQGTNTEAFF. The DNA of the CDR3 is TGCGCCAGCAGCTCCCGACAAGGGACAAACACTGAAGCTTTCTTT.

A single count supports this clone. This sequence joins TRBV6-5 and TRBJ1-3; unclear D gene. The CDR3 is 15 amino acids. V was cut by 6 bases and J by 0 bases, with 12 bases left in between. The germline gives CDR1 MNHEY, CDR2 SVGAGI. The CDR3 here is CASSESGLSGNTIYF. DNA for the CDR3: TGTGCCAGCAGCGAAAGCGGACTCTCTGGAAACACCATATATTTT.

Here the CDR3 reads CASSLGWREEGYEQYF. CDR3 sequence (DNA): TGTGCCAGCAGCTTGGGTTGGAGGGAAGAGGGCTACGAGCAGTACTTC. This chain uses TRBV5-4 with TRBJ2-7, with a weak D call TRBD2 (6 bases). The V end lost 0 bases, the J end lost 3 bases, and 16 bases lay between the germline ends. This CDR3 has 16 residues. CDR1 is SGHNT, CDR2 YYREEE, per germline (reference sequence).

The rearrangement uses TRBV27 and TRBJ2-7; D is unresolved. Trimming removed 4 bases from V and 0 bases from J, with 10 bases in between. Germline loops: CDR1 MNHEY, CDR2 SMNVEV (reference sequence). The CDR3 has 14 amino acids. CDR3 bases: TGTGCCAGCAGTTCTCCACAGAGCTCCTACGAGCAGTACTTC. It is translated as CASSSPQSSYEQYF.

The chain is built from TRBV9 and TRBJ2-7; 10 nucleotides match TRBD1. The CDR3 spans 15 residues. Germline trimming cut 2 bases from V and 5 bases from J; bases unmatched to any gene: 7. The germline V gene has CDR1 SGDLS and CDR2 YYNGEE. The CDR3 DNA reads TGTGCCAGCAGCGTCTCCGGGACAGGGGTCAACGAGCAGTACTTC. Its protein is CASSVSGTGVNEQYF.

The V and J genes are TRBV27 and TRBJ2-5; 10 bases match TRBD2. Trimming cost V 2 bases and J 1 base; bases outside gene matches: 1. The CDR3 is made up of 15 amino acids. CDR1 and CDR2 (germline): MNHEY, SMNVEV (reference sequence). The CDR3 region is CASSLTSGTQETQYF. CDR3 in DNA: TGTGCCAGCAGTTTAACTAGCGGGACCCAAGAGACCCAGTACTTC.

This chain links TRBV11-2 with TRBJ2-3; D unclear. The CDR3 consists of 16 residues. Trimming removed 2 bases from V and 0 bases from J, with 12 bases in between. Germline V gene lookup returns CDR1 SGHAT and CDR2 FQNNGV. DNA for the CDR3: TGTGCCAGCAGCTTATCCCTATCGGTTAGCACAGATACGCAGTATTTT. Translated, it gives CASSLSLSVSTDTQYF.

The CDR3 spells CASSLSRGEITDTQYF. The CDR3 bases are TGTGCCAGCAGCTTGTCCAGGGGAGAGATAACAGATACGCAGTATTTT. V is TRBV7-6 and J is TRBJ2-3, with D maybe TRBD1 (6 bases). Trimming took 3 bases from V and 3 from J, leaving 16 bases between them. Germline CDR1 reads SGHVS; CDR2 reads FNYEAQ. There are 16 residues in the CDR3.

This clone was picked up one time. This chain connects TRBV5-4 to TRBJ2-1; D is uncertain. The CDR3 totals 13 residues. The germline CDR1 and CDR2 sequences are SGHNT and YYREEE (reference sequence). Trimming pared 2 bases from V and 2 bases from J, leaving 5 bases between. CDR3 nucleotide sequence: TGTGCCAGCAGCTTCTGGGCCTACAATGAGCAGTTCTTC. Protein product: CASSFWAYNEQFF. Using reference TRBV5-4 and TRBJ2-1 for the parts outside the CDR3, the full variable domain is ETGVTQSPTHLIKTRGQQVTLRCSSQSGHNTVSWYQQALGQGPQFIFQYYREEENGRGNFPPRFSGLQFPNYSSELNVNALELDDSALYLCASSFWAYNEQFFGPGTRLTVL.

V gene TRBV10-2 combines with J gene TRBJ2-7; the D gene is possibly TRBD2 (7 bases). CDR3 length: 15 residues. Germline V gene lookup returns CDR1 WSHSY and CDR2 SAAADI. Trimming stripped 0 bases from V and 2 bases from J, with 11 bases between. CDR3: CASSESGGGAYEQYF. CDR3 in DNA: TGCGCCAGCAGTGAGTCAGGAGGGGGGGCCTACGAGCAGTACTTC.

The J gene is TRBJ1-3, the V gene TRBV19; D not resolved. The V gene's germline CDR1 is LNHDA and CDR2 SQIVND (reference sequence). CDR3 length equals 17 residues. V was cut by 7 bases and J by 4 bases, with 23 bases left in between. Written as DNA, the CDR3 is TGTGCCAGTACGGACCGAGCCAATAGTTACCTGGGAAACACCATATATTTT. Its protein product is CASTDRANSYLGNTIYF.

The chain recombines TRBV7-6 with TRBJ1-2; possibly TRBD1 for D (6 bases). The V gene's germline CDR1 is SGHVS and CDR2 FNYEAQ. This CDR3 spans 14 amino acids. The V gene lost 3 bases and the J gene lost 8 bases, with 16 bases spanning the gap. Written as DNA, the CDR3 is TGTGCCAGCAGCTTGTTGGGTTCAGGGGCGGGCTACACCTTC. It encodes CASSLLGSGAGYTF. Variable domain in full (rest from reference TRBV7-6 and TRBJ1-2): GAGVSQSPRYKVTKRGQDVALRCDPISGHVSLYWYRQALGQGPEFLTYFNYEAQQDKSGLPNDRFSAERPEGSISTLTIQRTEQRDSAMYRCASSLLGSGAGYTFGSGTRLTVV.

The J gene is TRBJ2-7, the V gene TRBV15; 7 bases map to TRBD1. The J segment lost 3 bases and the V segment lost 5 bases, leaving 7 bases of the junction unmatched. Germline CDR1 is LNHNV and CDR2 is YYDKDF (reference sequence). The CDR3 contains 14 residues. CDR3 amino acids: CATSAQGEFYEQYF. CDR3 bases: TGTGCCACCAGCGCCCAGGGGGAGTTCTACGAGCAGTACTTC.

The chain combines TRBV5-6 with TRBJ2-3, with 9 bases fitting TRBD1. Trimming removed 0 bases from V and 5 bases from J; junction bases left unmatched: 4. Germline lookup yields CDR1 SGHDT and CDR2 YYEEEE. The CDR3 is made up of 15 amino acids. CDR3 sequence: CASSLGQGGIDTQYF. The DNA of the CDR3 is TGTGCCAGCAGCTTGGGACAGGGGGGTATAGATACGCAGTATTTT.

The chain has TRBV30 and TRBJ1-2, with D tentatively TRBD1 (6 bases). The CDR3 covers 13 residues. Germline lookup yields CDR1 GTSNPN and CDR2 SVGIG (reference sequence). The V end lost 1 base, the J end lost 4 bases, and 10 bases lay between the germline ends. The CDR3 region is CAWSGGGFYGYTF. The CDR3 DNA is TGTGCCTGGAGTGGAGGGGGATTCTATGGCTACACCTTC.

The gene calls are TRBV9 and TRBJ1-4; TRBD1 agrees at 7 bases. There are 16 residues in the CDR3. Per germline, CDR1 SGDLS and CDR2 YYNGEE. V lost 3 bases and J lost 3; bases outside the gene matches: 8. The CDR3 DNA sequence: TGTGCCAGCAGCGGAGAAGGGACAGCTCCTAATGAAAAACTGTTTTTT. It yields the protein CASSGEGTAPNEKLFF. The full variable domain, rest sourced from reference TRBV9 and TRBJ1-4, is DSGVTQTPKHLITATGQRVTLRCSPRSGDLSVYWYQQSLDQGLQFLIQYYNGEERAKGNILERFSAQQFPDLHSELNLSSLELGDSALYFCASSGEGTAPNEKLFFGSGTQLSVL.

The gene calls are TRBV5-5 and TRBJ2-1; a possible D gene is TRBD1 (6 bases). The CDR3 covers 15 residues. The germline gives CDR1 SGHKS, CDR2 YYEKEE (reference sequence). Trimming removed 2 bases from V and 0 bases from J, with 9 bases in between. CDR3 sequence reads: CASSFGGYSYNEQFF. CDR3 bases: TGTGCCAGCAGCTTTGGGGGCTACTCCTACAATGAGCAGTTCTTC.

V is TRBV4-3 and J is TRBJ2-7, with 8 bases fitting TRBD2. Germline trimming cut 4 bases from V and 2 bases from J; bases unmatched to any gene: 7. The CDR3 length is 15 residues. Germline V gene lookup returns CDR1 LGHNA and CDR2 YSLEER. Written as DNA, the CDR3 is TGCGCCAGCAGCCCTACAGCGGGGGAAACCTACGAGCAGTACTTC. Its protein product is CASSPTAGETYEQYF.

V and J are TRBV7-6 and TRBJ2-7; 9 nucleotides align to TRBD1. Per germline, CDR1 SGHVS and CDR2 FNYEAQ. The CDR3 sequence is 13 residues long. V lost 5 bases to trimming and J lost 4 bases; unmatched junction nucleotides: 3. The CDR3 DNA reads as TGTGCCAGCAGCCGGGGACAGGGTTACGAGCAGTACTTC. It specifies CASSRGQGYEQYF. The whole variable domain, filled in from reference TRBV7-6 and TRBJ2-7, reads GAGVSQSPRYKVTKRGQDVALRCDPISGHVSLYWYRQALGQGPEFLTYFNYEAQQDKSGLPNDRFSAERPEGSISTLTIQRTEQRDSAMYRCASSRGQGYEQYFGPGTRLTVT.

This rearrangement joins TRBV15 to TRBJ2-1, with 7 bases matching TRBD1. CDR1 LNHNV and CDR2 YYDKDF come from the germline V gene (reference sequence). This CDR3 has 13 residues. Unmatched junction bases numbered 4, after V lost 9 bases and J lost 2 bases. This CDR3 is CATTGVTYNEQFF. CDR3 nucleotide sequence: TGTGCCACTACAGGGGTCACCTACAATGAGCAGTTCTTC.

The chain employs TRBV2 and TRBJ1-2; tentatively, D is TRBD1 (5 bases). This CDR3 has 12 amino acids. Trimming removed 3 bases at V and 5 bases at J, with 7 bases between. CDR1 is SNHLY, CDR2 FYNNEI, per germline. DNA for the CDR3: TGTGCCAGCAGTGAGCGGGGGTATGGCTACACCTTC. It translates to CASSERGYGYTF.

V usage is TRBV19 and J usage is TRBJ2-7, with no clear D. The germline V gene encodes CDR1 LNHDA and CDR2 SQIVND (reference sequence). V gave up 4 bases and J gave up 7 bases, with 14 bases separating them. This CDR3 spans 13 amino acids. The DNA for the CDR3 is TGTGCCAGTAGTAGTGGGTTCGACTGGGAGCAGTACTTC. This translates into CASSSGFDWEQYF.

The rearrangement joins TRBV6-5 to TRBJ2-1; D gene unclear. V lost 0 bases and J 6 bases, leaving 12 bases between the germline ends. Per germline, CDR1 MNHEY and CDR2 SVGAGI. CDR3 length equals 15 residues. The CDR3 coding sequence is TGTGCCAGCAGTTACTCGGCAATCGCCCCCAATGAGCAGTTCTTC. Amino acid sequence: CASSYSAIAPNEQFF.

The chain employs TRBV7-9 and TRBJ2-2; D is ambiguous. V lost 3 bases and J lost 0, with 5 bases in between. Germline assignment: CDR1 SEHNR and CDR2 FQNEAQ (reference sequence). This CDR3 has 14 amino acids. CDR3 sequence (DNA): TGTGCCAGCAGCTTTTTTACGAACACCGGGGAGCTGTTTTTT. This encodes CASSFFTNTGELFF.

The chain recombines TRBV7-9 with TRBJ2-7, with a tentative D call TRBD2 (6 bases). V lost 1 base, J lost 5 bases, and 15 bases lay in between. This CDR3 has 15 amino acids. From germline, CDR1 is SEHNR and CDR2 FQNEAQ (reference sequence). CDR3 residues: CASSLDWGAGNEQYF. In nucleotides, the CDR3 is TGTGCCAGCAGCTTAGACTGGGGTGCGGGGAACGAGCAGTACTTC.

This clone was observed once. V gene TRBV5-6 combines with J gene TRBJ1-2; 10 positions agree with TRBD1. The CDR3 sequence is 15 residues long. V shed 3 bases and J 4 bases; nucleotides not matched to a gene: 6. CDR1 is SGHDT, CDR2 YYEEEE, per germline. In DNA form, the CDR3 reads TGTGCCAGCAGCTCAGACAGGGGGCAAGGCTATGGCTACACCTTC. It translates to CASSSDRGQGYGYTF.

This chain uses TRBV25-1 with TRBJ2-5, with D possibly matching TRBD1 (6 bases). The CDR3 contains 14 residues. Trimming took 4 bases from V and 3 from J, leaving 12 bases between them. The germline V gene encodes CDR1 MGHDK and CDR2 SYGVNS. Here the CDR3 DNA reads TGTGCCAGCAGTGTGGGGGCAGGTAAAGAGACCCAGTACTTC. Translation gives CASSVGAGKETQYF. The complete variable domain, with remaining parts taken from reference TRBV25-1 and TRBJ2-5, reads EADIYQTPRYLVIGTGKKITLECSQTMGHDKMYWYQQDPGMELHLIHYSYGVNSTEKGDLSSESTVSRIRTEHFPLTLESARPSHTSQYLCASSVGAGKETQYFGPGTRLLVL.

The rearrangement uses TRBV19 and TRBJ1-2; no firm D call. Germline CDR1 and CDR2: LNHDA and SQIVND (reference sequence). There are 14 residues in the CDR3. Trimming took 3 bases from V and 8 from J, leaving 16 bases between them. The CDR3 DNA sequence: TGTGCCAGTAGTATTGATAGTGGAGTGAAAGGCTACACCTTC. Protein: CASSIDSGVKGYTF.